A selection of T cell receptor beta chains follows, all from one sample in a study of a mutant IDH1 vaccine in newly diagnosed glioma. The protocol was immunoSEQ multiplex PCR, while the TCRdb copy is restricted to in-frame clones and leaves out a portion. Among 50,000 to 75,000 clones listed, 91% were seen once. The specimen comprised PBMCs, sampled from a glioma patient treated with radiotherapy, temozolomide or both. All receptors derive from a man aged 50-59 years with glioma. CDR3s include the opening cysteine and the closing phenylalanine or tryptophan. Each record gives: D gene, V gene, J gene, clone size, CDR3 protein, CDR3 DNA. A D gene is named only where the DNA matches it firmly. Size is stated for part of the rows, as once, few or many counts, or as a class when the clone is expanded.

d_call: .
v_call: TRBV30
j_call: TRBJ2-3
clone_size: .
cdr3_aa: CAWTKNRQGFGDTQYF
cdr3_nt: TGTGCCTGGACTAAGAACCGCCAGGGTTTCGGAGATACGCAGTATTTT

d_call: TRBD1
v_call: TRBV7-9
j_call: TRBJ1-3
clone_size: .
cdr3_aa: CASSFKGANSGNTIYF
cdr3_nt: TGTGCCAGCAGCTTTAAGGGGGCCAACTCTGGAAACACCATATATTTT

d_call: TRBD2
v_call: TRBV19
j_call: TRBJ2-7
clone_size: .
cdr3_aa: CASSPSSGSPYEQYF
cdr3_nt: TGTGCCAGTAGCCCCAGTAGCGGGAGTCCCTACGAGCAGTACTTC

d_call: .
v_call: TRBV19
j_call: TRBJ1-1
clone_size: .
cdr3_aa: CASSIQRGWSEAFF
cdr3_nt: TGTGCCAGTAGTATACAGAGGGGCTGGTCTGAAGCTTTCTTT

d_call: .
v_call: TRBV14
j_call: TRBJ1-2
clone_size: few
cdr3_aa: CASSPLGGAARSTF
cdr3_nt: TGTGCCAGCAGCCCTTTAGGAGGGGCCGCTAGGAGCACCTTC

d_call: TRBD1
v_call: TRBV18
j_call: TRBJ2-3
clone_size: .
cdr3_aa: CASSPRQGETDTQYF
cdr3_nt: TGTGCCAGCTCACCACGACAGGGCGAAACAGATACGCAGTATTTT

d_call: TRBD1
v_call: TRBV28
j_call: TRBJ1-5
clone_size: .
cdr3_aa: CASSVDRVNQPQHF
cdr3_nt: TGTGCCAGCAGCGTGGACAGGGTCAATCAGCCCCAGCATTTT

d_call: .
v_call: TRBV6-5
j_call: TRBJ2-7
clone_size: .
cdr3_aa: CASNSGRWPREQYF
cdr3_nt: TGTGCCAGCAACTCGGGTCGTTGGCCGAGGGAGCAGTACTTC

d_call: TRBD2
v_call: TRBV13
j_call: TRBJ2-3
clone_size: .
cdr3_aa: CASSSRTTSGRADTQYF
cdr3_nt: TGTGCCAGCAGCTCCCGTACTACTAGCGGGAGAGCAGATACGCAGTATTTT

d_call: .
v_call: TRBV2
j_call: TRBJ1-4
clone_size: .
cdr3_aa: CASSPFPGATNEKLFF
cdr3_nt: TGTGCCAGCAGTCCCTTCCCAGGAGCTACTAATGAAAAACTGTTTTTT

d_call: .
v_call: TRBV19
j_call: TRBJ1-1
clone_size: .
cdr3_aa: CASSMSRDTEAFF
cdr3_nt: TGTGCCAGTAGTATGAGCAGGGATACTGAAGCTTTCTTT

d_call: .
v_call: TRBV9
j_call: TRBJ1-2
clone_size: .
cdr3_aa: CASSPGDGPTNYGYTF
cdr3_nt: TGTGCCAGCAGCCCTGGGGACGGGCCAACTAACTATGGCTACACCTTC

d_call: .
v_call: TRBV18
j_call: TRBJ2-1
clone_size: .
cdr3_aa: CASSANPRQRKYNEQFF
cdr3_nt: TGTGCCAGCTCCGCAAACCCCCGACAGAGGAAGTACAATGAGCAGTTCTTC

d_call: .
v_call: TRBV14
j_call: TRBJ1-2
clone_size: .
cdr3_aa: CASSQDPSAALDGYTF
cdr3_nt: TGTGCCAGCAGCCAAGATCCGAGCGCAGCCTTGGATGGCTACACCTTC

d_call: .
v_call: TRBV5-1
j_call: TRBJ2-1
clone_size: .
cdr3_aa: CASSGGRYNEQFF
cdr3_nt: TGCGCCAGCAGCGGCGGGCGATACAATGAGCAGTTCTTC

d_call: .
v_call: TRBV5-1
j_call: TRBJ1-1
clone_size: .
cdr3_aa: CASSVDGLNTEAFF
cdr3_nt: TGCGCCAGCAGCGTGGACGGCTTGAACACTGAAGCTTTCTTT

d_call: .
v_call: TRBV7-2
j_call: TRBJ2-2
clone_size: .
cdr3_aa: CASSRTGELFF
cdr3_nt: TGTGCCAGCAGCCGGACCGGGGAGCTGTTTTTT

d_call: .
v_call: TRBV2
j_call: TRBJ1-4
clone_size: .
cdr3_aa: CASSEALSPGNEKLFF
cdr3_nt: TGTGCCAGCAGTGAAGCGCTTTCGCCAGGGAATGAAAAACTGTTTTTT

d_call: TRBD2
v_call: TRBV29-1
j_call: TRBJ2-1
clone_size: .
cdr3_aa: CSVDRAGLRPSEQFF
cdr3_nt: TGCAGCGTTGATCGAGCGGGGCTCCGCCCGTCGGAGCAGTTCTTC

d_call: .
v_call: TRBV28
j_call: TRBJ1-5
clone_size: .
cdr3_aa: CASSRTYSNQPQHF
cdr3_nt: TGTGCCAGCAGCCGGACCTATAGCAATCAGCCCCAGCATTTT

d_call: .
v_call: TRBV4-2
j_call: TRBJ1-1
clone_size: .
cdr3_aa: CASSQQWGVNTEAFF
cdr3_nt: TGTGCCAGCAGCCAACAGTGGGGAGTGAACACTGAAGCTTTCTTT

d_call: .
v_call: TRBV19
j_call: TRBJ1-4
clone_size: .
cdr3_aa: CASSRQTGTNEKLFF
cdr3_nt: TGTGCCAGTAGTCGCCAGACAGGCACTAATGAAAAACTGTTTTTT

d_call: TRBD1
v_call: TRBV28
j_call: TRBJ2-7
clone_size: .
cdr3_aa: CASSGQGASHEQYF
cdr3_nt: TGTGCCAGCAGCGGACAGGGGGCTTCCCACGAGCAGTACTTC

d_call: .
v_call: TRBV6-1
j_call: TRBJ1-3
clone_size: once
cdr3_aa: CASLLSAGNTIYF
cdr3_nt: TGTGCCAGCCTACTGTCCGCTGGAAACACCATATATTTT

d_call: .
v_call: TRBV4-3
j_call: TRBJ2-7
clone_size: .
cdr3_aa: CASSPGLIYEQYF
cdr3_nt: TGCGCCAGCAGCCCGGGTCTTATCTACGAGCAGTACTTC

d_call: .
v_call: TRBV28
j_call: TRBJ2-7
clone_size: few
cdr3_aa: CASTSPGGTYEQYF
cdr3_nt: TGTGCCAGCACTTCCCCCGGGGGCACCTACGAGCAGTACTTC

d_call: .
v_call: TRBV25-1
j_call: TRBJ2-1
clone_size: .
cdr3_aa: CASSARGLRVF
cdr3_nt: TGTGCCAGCAGCGCCCGGGGCCTCCGGGTCTTC

d_call: .
v_call: TRBV19
j_call: TRBJ1-2
clone_size: .
cdr3_aa: CASSMPPANYGYTF
cdr3_nt: TGTGCCAGTAGTATGCCGCCCGCTAACTATGGCTACACCTTC

d_call: .
v_call: TRBV4-1
j_call: TRBJ2-7
clone_size: .
cdr3_aa: CASSQVARDGSYEQYF
cdr3_nt: TGCGCCAGCAGCCAAGTAGCCCGGGACGGATCCTACGAGCAGTACTTC

d_call: .
v_call: TRBV30
j_call: TRBJ1-1
clone_size: .
cdr3_aa: CAWRERSEAFF
cdr3_nt: TGTGCCTGGAGAGAGAGATCTGAAGCTTTCTTT

d_call: TRBD2
v_call: TRBV18
j_call: TRBJ2-7
clone_size: once
cdr3_aa: CASSNHVTSGASEQYF
cdr3_nt: TGTGCCAGCTCGAACCACGTGACTAGCGGGGCGAGCGAGCAGTACTTC

d_call: .
v_call: TRBV6-1
j_call: TRBJ1-1
clone_size: .
cdr3_aa: CASSVGVAFF
cdr3_nt: TGTGCCAGCAGTGTGGGGGTAGCTTTCTTT

d_call: .
v_call: TRBV6-1
j_call: TRBJ1-5
clone_size: .
cdr3_aa: CASIEQDGNQPQHF
cdr3_nt: TGTGCCAGCATAGAACAGGATGGCAATCAGCCCCAGCATTTT

d_call: .
v_call: TRBV6-5
j_call: TRBJ1-2
clone_size: .
cdr3_aa: CASSYGPTGYTF
cdr3_nt: TGTGCCAGCAGTTACGGGCCGACGGGCTACACCTTC

d_call: TRBD1
v_call: TRBV19
j_call: TRBJ1-1
clone_size: .
cdr3_aa: CASSPRTGNTEAFF
cdr3_nt: TGTGCCAGTAGTCCGAGGACAGGGAACACTGAAGCTTTCTTT

d_call: .
v_call: TRBV7-3
j_call: TRBJ2-2
clone_size: .
cdr3_aa: CASSSTGELFF
cdr3_nt: TGTGCCAGCAGCTCCACCGGGGAGCTGTTTTTT

d_call: .
v_call: TRBV30
j_call: TRBJ1-1
clone_size: .
cdr3_aa: CAWSPWAAEWGTEAFF
cdr3_nt: TGTGCCTGGAGCCCCTGGGCCGCTGAATGGGGCACTGAAGCTTTCTTT

d_call: .
v_call: TRBV14
j_call: TRBJ1-4
clone_size: .
cdr3_aa: CASSQGLNEKLFF
cdr3_nt: TGTGCCAGCAGCCAAGGACTTAATGAAAAACTGTTTTTT

d_call: .
v_call: TRBV7-2
j_call: TRBJ1-3
clone_size: .
cdr3_aa: CASSSVAANTIYF
cdr3_nt: TGTGCCAGCAGCTCAGTAGCGGCAAACACCATATATTTT